This TCR beta chain is drawn from a study of blood T cell repertoires in COVID-19. Across the whole study: Samples of COVID-19 (acute and convalescent) were obtained from the United States, Italy and Spain. In each case, the material was cDNA or gDNA derived from T cells, B-cell-depleted T cells, or PBMCs.

During active infection, Seattle patients enrolled and were then monitored through disease. TCRdb's table, derived via immunoSEQ multiplex PCR, lists solely in-frame clones and lacks some. Of a few hundred thousand clones detected, approximately 83% appear once; the ten largest clones hold more than 15%. The CDR3 contains 18 residues. Germline trimming cut 5 bases from V and 4 bases from J; bases unmatched to any gene: 7. Germline V gene sequence: CDR1 KGHDR, CDR2 SFDVKD. The sequence was obtained from a person aged 70 to 79 with COVID-19, enrolled during active disease. The sample was peripheral blood. The genes are TRBV24-1 and TRBJ2-1; 16 bases align to TRBD2. The DNA of the CDR3 is TGTGCCACCAGTGTCCCGGGACTAGCGGGGGGGCATTACAATGAGCAGTTCTTC. Amino acids: CATSVPGLAGGHYNEQFF.